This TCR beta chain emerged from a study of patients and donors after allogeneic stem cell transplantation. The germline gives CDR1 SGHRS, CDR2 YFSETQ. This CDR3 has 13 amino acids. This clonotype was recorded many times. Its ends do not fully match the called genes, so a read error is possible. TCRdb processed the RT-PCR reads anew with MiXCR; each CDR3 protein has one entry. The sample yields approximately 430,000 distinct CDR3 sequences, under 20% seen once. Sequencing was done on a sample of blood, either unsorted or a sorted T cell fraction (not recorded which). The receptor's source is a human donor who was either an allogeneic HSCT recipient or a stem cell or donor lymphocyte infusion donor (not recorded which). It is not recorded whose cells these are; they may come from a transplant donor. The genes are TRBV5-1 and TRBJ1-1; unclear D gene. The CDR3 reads CASSLEGNTEAFF. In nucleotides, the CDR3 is TGTGCCAGCAGCTTGGAGGGGAACACTGAAGCTTTCTTT.